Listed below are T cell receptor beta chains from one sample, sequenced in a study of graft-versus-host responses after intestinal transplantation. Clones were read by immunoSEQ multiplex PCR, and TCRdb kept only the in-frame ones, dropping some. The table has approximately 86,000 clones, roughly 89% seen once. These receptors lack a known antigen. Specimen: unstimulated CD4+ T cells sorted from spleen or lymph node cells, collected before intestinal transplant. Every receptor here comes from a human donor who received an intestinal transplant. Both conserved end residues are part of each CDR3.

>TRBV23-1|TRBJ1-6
CASSQSPNREGQNSPLHF
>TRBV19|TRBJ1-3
CASSMAPGSGNTIYF
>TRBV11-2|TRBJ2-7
CASSLGGGQAFFEQYF
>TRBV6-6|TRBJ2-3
CASRSERGRGDTQYF
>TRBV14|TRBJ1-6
CASSQAGTGYSPLHF
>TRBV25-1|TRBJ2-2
CASSEYIRGGELFF
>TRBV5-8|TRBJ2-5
CASSFGTSGGRETQYF
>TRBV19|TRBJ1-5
CASSIGGQGTYSNQPQHF
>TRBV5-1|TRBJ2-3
CASSFLGTGTADTQYF
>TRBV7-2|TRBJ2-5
CASSLPTGPIETQYF
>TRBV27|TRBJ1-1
CARPRGVDTEAFF